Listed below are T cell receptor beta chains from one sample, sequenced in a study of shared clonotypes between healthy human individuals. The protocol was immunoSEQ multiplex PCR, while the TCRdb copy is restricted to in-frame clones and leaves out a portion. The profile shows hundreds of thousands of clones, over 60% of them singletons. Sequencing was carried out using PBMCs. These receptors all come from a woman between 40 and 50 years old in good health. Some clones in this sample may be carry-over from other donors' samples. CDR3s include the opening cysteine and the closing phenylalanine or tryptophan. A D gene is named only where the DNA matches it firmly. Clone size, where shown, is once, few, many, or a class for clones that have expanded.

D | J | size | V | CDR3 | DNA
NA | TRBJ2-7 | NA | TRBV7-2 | CASSLDLATYEQYF | TGTGCCAGCAGCTTAGACCTAGCTACCTACGAGCAGTACTTC
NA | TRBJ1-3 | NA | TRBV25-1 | CASSDRGRNTIYF | TGTGCCAGCAGTGACAGGGGTCGGAACACCATATATTTT
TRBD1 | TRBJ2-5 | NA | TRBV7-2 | CASSLWTGEEFGTQYF | TGTGCCAGCAGCCTATGGACAGGTGAAGAATTTGGGACCCAGTACTTC
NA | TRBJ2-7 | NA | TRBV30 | CAWSKVSYEQYF | TGTGCCTGGAGTAAGGTATCCTACGAGCAGTACTTC
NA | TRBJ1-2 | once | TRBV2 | CASIFRADGYTF | TGTGCCAGCATTTTTCGGGCGGATGGCTACACCTTC
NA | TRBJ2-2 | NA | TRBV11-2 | CASSGTSHTGELFF | TGTGCCAGCAGCGGAACTAGCCACACCGGGGAGCTGTTTTTT
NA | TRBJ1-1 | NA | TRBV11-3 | CASSLSDTEAFF | TGTGCCAGCAGCTTATCCGACACTGAAGCTTTCTTT
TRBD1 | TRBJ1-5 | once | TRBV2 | CASSTGDPQPQHF | TGTGCCAGCAGCACAGGGGACCCTCAGCCCCAGCATTTT
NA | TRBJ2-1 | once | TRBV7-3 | CASSPTPFPNEQFF | TGTGCCAGCAGCCCTACCCCCTTTCCCAATGAGCAGTTCTTC
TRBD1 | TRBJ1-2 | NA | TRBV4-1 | CASSPSHSGTGNYGYTF | TGCGCCAGCAGCCCTTCCCATTCCGGGACAGGGAACTATGGCTACACCTTC
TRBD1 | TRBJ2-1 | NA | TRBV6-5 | CASSQYRGSYEQFF | TGTGCCAGCAGTCAATACAGGGGTTCCTATGAGCAGTTCTTC
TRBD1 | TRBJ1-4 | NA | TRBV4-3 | CASSRDLGTGAEKLSF | TGCGCCAGCAGCCGAGATCTTGGGACAGGGGCCGAAAAACTGTCTTTT
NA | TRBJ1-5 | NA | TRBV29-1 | CSVGGGMGQPQHF | TGCAGCGTTGGGGGGGGAATGGGTCAGCCCCAGCATTTT
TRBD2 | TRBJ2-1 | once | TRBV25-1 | CASSESASGYNEQFF | TGTGCCAGCAGTGAATCAGCTAGCGGTTACAATGAGCAGTTCTTC
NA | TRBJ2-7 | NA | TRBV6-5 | CASTPGSGAYEQYF | TGTGCCAGCACCCCGGGTAGCGGAGCCTACGAGCAGTACTTC
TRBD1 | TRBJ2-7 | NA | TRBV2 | CASSIGGGQGPYEQYF | TGTGCCAGCAGCATCGGGGGGGGACAGGGGCCGTACGAGCAGTACTTC
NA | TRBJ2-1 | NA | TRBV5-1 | CASSVNTGSSYNEQFF | TGCGCCAGCAGCGTAAACACAGGGAGCTCCTACAATGAGCAGTTCTTC
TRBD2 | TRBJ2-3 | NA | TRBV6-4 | CASSEIAGRGTDTQYF | TGTGCCAGCAGTGAGATAGCGGGGAGGGGAACAGATACGCAGTATTTT